This T cell receptor (beta chain) was documented in a study of T cells in narcolepsy. On the study more broadly: Enrolled donors included narcolepsy type 1 or type 2 patients and healthy controls. Broader study findings: Autoreactive clone sequences were missing from some blood memory CD4+ repertoires. Blood of same and different patients, but not healthy controls, reportedly held recurring autoreactive clonotypes. Autoreactive HCRT-specific and TRIB2-specific clonotypes were marked in same-patient CSF-versus-blood CD4+ comparisons.

This CDR3 is built from 14 residues. Looked up from germline, CDR1 is SGHVS and CDR2 is FQNEAQ. V lost 5 bases and J 5 bases, leaving 15 bases between the germline ends. Measured with immunoSEQ multiplex PCR; TCRdb has only the in-frame clones, and not every one. The sample contains about 35,000 clones, more than 75% of which appear only once. In the case of this clone: Its antigen is not identified.

The sequencing sample was made of memory (CD45RA-) CD4+ T cells from blood. The rearrangement uses TRBV7-8 and TRBJ2-5, with a possible D match to TRBD1 (7 bases). This receptor was taken from a human donor in good health. Here the CDR3 reads CASSPRGAGETQYF. The CDR3 DNA sequence: TGTGCCAGCAGCCCCAGGGGGGCAGGGGAGACCCAGTACTTC.